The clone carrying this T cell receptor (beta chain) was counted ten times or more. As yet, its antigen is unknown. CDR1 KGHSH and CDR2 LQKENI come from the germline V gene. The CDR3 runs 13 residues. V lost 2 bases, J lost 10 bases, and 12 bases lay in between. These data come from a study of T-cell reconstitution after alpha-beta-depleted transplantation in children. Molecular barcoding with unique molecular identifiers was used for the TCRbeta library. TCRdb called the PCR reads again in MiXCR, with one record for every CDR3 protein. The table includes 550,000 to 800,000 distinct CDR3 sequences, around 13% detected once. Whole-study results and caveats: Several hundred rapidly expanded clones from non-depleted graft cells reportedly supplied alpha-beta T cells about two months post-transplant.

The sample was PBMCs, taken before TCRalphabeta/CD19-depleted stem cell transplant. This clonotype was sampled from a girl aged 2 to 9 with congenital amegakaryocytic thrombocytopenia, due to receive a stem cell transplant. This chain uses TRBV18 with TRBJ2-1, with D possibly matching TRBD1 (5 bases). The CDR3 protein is CASSPSQGVEQFF. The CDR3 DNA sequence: TGTGCCAGCTCACCATCCCAAGGGGTCGAGCAGTTCTTC.